Each of the 18 T cell receptor beta chains below was sequenced from the same sample in a study of blood T cell repertoires in COVID-19. Assay used: immunoSEQ multiplex PCR; TCRdb lists only in-frame clones, some missing. Of around 260,000 clones listed, roughly nine tenths are singletons. The sequenced sample consisted of peripheral blood. These receptor sequences come from a woman in her 30s with COVID-19, enrolled during active disease.

V usage is TRBV4-1 and J usage is TRBJ2-1; the D gene is possibly TRBD2 (6 bases). The CDR3 contains 16 residues. Trimming pared 5 bases from V and 5 bases from J, leaving 19 bases between. CDR1 and CDR2 (germline): MGHRA, YSYEKL. The CDR3 DNA sequence: TGCGCCAGCAGCTTCGATCCGGGACTGGAGAACAATGAGCAGTTCTTC. Translating gives CASSFDPGLENNEQFF.

CDR3 nucleotides: TGCGCCAGCAGCTTGGCCGTGACAGGGGCCTATGGCTACACCTTC. It encodes CASSLAVTGAYGYTF. V gene TRBV5-1 combines with J gene TRBJ1-2; 8 bases fit TRBD1. The ends lost 0 bases at V and 4 bases at J; junction bases unmatched: 5. Per the germline V gene, CDR1 is SGHRS and CDR2 is YFSETQ. This CDR3 is 15 amino acids long.

This clone has only a few counts. The J gene is TRBJ1-2, the V gene TRBV7-9; 10 nucleotides agree with TRBD1. The V and J ends lost 3 bases and 8 bases, in that order; junction bases with no gene match: 6. This CDR3 is built from 14 residues. CDR1 and CDR2 (germline): SEHNR, FQNEAQ (reference sequence). For the CDR3, the DNA is TGTGCCAGCAGCTTGTACGGGACAGGGGACGGCTACACCTTC. Amino acids: CASSLYGTGDGYTF. The entire variable domain, with the rest obtained from reference TRBV7-9 and TRBJ1-2, is as follows: DTGVSQNPRHKITKRGQNVTFRCDPISEHNRLYWYRQTLGQGPEFLTYFQNEAQLEKSRLLSDRFSAERPKGSFSTLEIQRTEQGDSAMYLCASSLYGTGDGYTFGSGTRLTVV.

This chain links TRBV18 with TRBJ1-1; possibly TRBD1 for D (6 bases). Germline CDR1 is KGHSH and CDR2 is LQKENI. The ends were cut back, 6 bases at V and 7 bases at J, with 15 bases in the middle. The CDR3 contains 13 residues. The CDR3 protein is CASSRPGVGEAFF. The CDR3 DNA reads as TGTGCCAGCTCCCGCCCAGGGGTGGGTGAAGCTTTCTTT. The complete variable domain, with remaining parts taken from reference TRBV18 and TRBJ1-1, reads NAGVMQNPRHLVRRRGQEARLRCSPMKGHSHVYWYRQLPEEGLKFMVYLQKENIIDESGMPKERFSAEFPKEGPSILRIQQVVRGDSAAYFCASSRPGVGEAFFGQGTRLTVV.

The chain joins TRBV9 to TRBJ2-7; TRBD2 matches 10 bases. The CDR3 is made up of 16 amino acids. Germline V gene lookup returns CDR1 SGDLS and CDR2 YYNGEE. After removal of 3 bases from V and 4 bases from J, the junction contained 10 bases not matched to a gene. CDR3 amino acids: CASSGPQLAGPYEQYF. CDR3 bases: TGTGCCAGCAGCGGGCCCCAACTAGCGGGACCTTACGAGCAGTACTTC. Using reference TRBV9 and TRBJ2-7 for the parts outside the CDR3, the full variable domain is DSGVTQTPKHLITATGQRVTLRCSPRSGDLSVYWYQQSLDQGLQFLIQYYNGEERAKGNILERFSAQQFPDLHSELNLSSLELGDSALYFCASSGPQLAGPYEQYFGPGTRLTVT.

The chain carries TRBV27 and TRBJ2-1; D possibly corresponds to TRBD1 (5 bases). This CDR3 comprises 15 residues. Trimming cost V 3 bases and J 0 bases, with 9 bases left between them. Per the germline V gene, CDR1 is MNHEY and CDR2 is SMNVEV (reference sequence). CDR3 protein: CASSLTDNSYNEQFF. CDR3 DNA: TGTGCCAGCAGTTTGACAGACAACTCCTACAATGAGCAGTTCTTC.

This clone was recorded once. The chain uses TRBV15 and TRBJ2-1; TRBD2 matches 8 bases. CDR3 size: 15 residues. Germline lookup yields CDR1 LNHNV and CDR2 YYDKDF (reference sequence). V dropped 1 base and J dropped 8; count of bases not matched to a gene: 7. CDR3 sequence: CATSRGGTSLYEQFF. In DNA, the CDR3 is TGTGCCACCAGCAGAGGAGGGACTAGTCTTTATGAGCAGTTCTTC. The whole variable domain, filled in from reference TRBV15 and TRBJ2-1, reads DAMVIQNPRYQVTQFGKPVTLSCSQTLNHNVMYWYQQKSSQAPKLLFHYYDKDFNNEADTPDNFQSRRPNTSFCFLDIRSPGLGDTAMYLCATSRGGTSLYEQFFGPGTRLTVL.

The chain links TRBV5-1 to TRBJ1-1; a weak D match, TRBD1 (6 bases). Germline CDR1 and CDR2: SGHRS and YFSETQ. V lost 4 bases and J 3 bases, leaving 13 bases between the germline ends. The CDR3 length is 14 residues. The chain's CDR3 is CASSLDSSYTEAFF. CDR3 bases: TGCGCCAGCAGCCTGGACAGCTCCTACACTGAAGCTTTCTTT.

The CDR3 here is CASSDIGGSGNTIYF. CDR3 nucleotide sequence: TGCGCCAGCAGTGATATAGGGGGTTCTGGAAACACCATATATTTT. V and J are TRBV10-2 and TRBJ1-3, with D maybe TRBD1 (6 bases). CDR1 and CDR2 (germline): WSHSY, SAAADI. This CDR3 spans 15 amino acids. V dropped 3 bases and J dropped 1 base, with 10 bases sitting between them.

The chain recombines TRBV27 with TRBJ2-2; D is uncertain. The CDR3 is made up of 14 amino acids. From germline, CDR1 is MNHEY and CDR2 SMNVEV (reference sequence). Trimming cost V 0 bases and J 7 bases, with 9 bases left between them. The CDR3 DNA reads as TGTGCCAGCAGTTTATCATTGTCGGGCGGGGAGCTGTTTTTT. Residues: CASSLSLSGGELFF.

Regarding this clone: The same CDR3 also results from other DNA sequences found in this sample. The V and J genes are TRBV5-1 and TRBJ2-3; 7 bases map to TRBD1. Germline V gives CDR1 SGHRS, CDR2 YFSETQ. V lost 5 bases and J lost 2; bases outside the gene matches: 5. This CDR3 region has 14 residues. In nucleotides, the CDR3 is TGCGCCAGCAGTGCAGGGGGACCCACAGATACGCAGTATTTT. This gives the protein CASSAGGPTDTQYF.

This rearrangement joins TRBV7-3 to TRBJ2-1; 8 bases align to TRBD2. There are 17 residues in the CDR3. Germline V gene sequence: CDR1 SGHTA, CDR2 FQGTGA. V shed 1 base and J 4 bases; nucleotides not matched to a gene: 9. The CDR3 region has the DNA TGTGCCAGCAGCTTAATCGCAGGGACTAGTACGTACAATGAGCAGTTCTTC. Translating gives CASSLIAGTSTYNEQFF.

This CDR3 is CASSLAVASGRLETQYF. In nucleotides, the CDR3 is TGTGCCAGCAGCTTGGCTGTGGCTAGCGGGAGGTTAGAGACCCAGTACTTC. J is TRBJ2-5 and V is TRBV5-8; 11 bases are a match to TRBD2. Germline V CDR1 and CDR2: SGHTS, YDEGEE. The CDR3 loop spans 17 amino acids. V trimming: 0 bases; J trimming: 4 bases; junction bases outside the gene matches: 8.

The rearrangement joins TRBV11-2 to TRBJ2-7, with 9 bases fitting TRBD2. V gave up 1 base and J gave up 4 bases; unmatched junction bases: 11. This CDR3 has 17 residues. Germline CDR1 is SGHAT and CDR2 is FQNNGV. The CDR3 bases are TGTGCCAGCAGCTTAGGGGTATCGAAGCGGGAGGTGTACGAGCAGTACTTC. It encodes CASSLGVSKREVYEQYF.

The genes are TRBV11-3 and TRBJ2-3; 9 nucleotides line up with TRBD2. V lost 5 bases, J lost 4 bases, and 4 bases stayed unmatched. The germline CDR1 and CDR2 sequences are SGHNT and YENEEA. The CDR3 is 14 residues long. The DNA for the CDR3 is TGTGCCAGCAGCCGGCGGGAGGGCCCAGATACGCAGTATTTT. Translated: CASSRREGPDTQYF.

This chain connects TRBV28 to TRBJ1-4, with TRBD1 matching 11 bases. The CDR3 consists of 17 residues. Germline values: CDR1 MDHEN, CDR2 SYDVKM. V lost 2 bases and J lost 8; bases outside the gene matches: 10. For the CDR3, the DNA is TGTGCCAGCAGTTTAGGGACAGGGGGACGGTTTAGGGAAAAACTGTTTTTT. Protein product: CASSLGTGGRFREKLFF.

This clone was counted a single time. The chain combines TRBV6-1 with TRBJ1-1; D possibly corresponds to TRBD1 (6 bases). With 0 bases removed from V and 0 bases from J, the gap between germline ends came to 14 bases. Germline loops: CDR1 MNHNS, CDR2 SASEGT. CDR3 length: 17 residues. In DNA, the CDR3 is TGTGCCAGCAGTGAAGCGTGGCAGGGGTGGATGAACACTGAAGCTTTCTTT. Translated: CASSEAWQGWMNTEAFF.

This clone was seen only once. CDR3 protein: CASSSRLQGAGLARNEQFF. DNA for the CDR3: TGTGCCAGCAGCTCGAGACTACAGGGGGCGGGGTTAGCTAGGAATGAGCAGTTCTTC. The chain employs TRBV7-2 and TRBJ2-1; 9 bases fit TRBD1. Germline V gives CDR1 SGHTA, CDR2 FQGNSA. V lost 4 bases to trimming and J lost 7 bases; unmatched junction nucleotides: 20. The CDR3 spans 19 residues.